A selection of T cell receptor beta chains follows, all from one sample in a study of cytomegalovirus exposure and HLA in healthy donors. The method was immunoSEQ multiplex PCR; TCRdb's version includes in-frame clones alone and lacks a portion of them. In the table there are about 190,000 clones, 80% of which are singletons. Sequenced sample: PBMCs. Every receptor here comes from a middle-aged man in good health and CMV-seropositive. The conserved cysteine and the conserved F or W are not part of the CDR3 here.

J,V,CDR3
TRBJ2-5,TRBV7-2,ASSLEGGQKTQY
TRBJ2-5,TRBV19,ASSIRLAGVEETQY
NA,TRBV30,AWSVGTGREQY
TRBJ2-7,TRBV29-1,SYRGGHEQY
TRBJ2-1,TRBV14,ASSPLMTYNEQF
TRBJ1-4,TRBV9,ASSSPGQVGQGTNEKLF
TRBJ1-5,TRBV19,ASSIRGVPQH
TRBJ2-1,TRBV5-1,ASSSRDRSSYNEQF
TRBJ2-7,TRBV9,ASSVGGGTYEQY
TRBJ1-5,TRBV7-2,ASSSGGPQH
TRBJ1-1,TRBV7-2,ASSGGTGLNTEAF
TRBJ2-3,TRBV9,ASSRGGLTDTQY
TRBJ2-1,TRBV10-3,AISESGQVVDEQF
TRBJ2-1,TRBV7-8,ASSVRLAGNNEQF
TRBJ1-2,TRBV28,ASSRQGWGYT
TRBJ2-6,TRBV5-8,ASSLYGGGANVLT
TRBJ2-1,TRBV19,ASTQLGGAGEQF
TRBJ2-1,TRBV5-1,ASSLEVGGTAYNEQF
TRBJ1-1,TRBV21-1,ASSSQGFSEAF
TRBJ2-1,TRBV7-2,ASGTSGYNEQF
TRBJ1-2,TRBV28,ATRTGYGYT
TRBJ1-2,TRBV28,ASSPRQGASKGYT
TRBJ2-2,TRBV7-9,ASSPPTTGLWLF
TRBJ1-2,TRBV19,ASSWGDSSNGYT
TRBJ2-5,TRBV30,AWSAGTGTISLQTQY
TRBJ1-4,TRBV7-2,ASSLVRGEKLF
TRBJ1-2,TRBV6-1,ATRDRPIYGYT
TRBJ2-2,TRBV11-2,ASSLTDTGELF
TRBJ1-2,TRBV5-1,ASSLWRDNYGYT
TRBJ1-2,TRBV7-8,ASSFSQNSINYGYT
TRBJ1-5,TRBV2,ASRPGQGEQPQH
TRBJ2-3,TRBV2,ASSLTSGGDTQY
TRBJ2-5,TRBV5-6,ASSLVGEETQY
TRBJ2-7,TRBV18,ASSRKRGPRSYEQY
TRBJ1-4,TRBV7-9,ASSYDRVEREKLF